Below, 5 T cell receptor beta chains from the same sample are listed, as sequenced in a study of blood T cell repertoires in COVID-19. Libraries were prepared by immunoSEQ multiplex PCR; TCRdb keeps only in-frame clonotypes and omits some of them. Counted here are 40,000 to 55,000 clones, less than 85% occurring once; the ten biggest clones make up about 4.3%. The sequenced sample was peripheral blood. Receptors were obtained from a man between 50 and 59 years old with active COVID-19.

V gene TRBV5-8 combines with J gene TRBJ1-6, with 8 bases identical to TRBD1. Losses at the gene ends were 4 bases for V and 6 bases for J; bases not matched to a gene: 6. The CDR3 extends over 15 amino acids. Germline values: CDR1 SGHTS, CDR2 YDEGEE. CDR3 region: CASSKTGASNSPLHF. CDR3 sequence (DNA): TGTGCCAGCAGCAAGACAGGGGCTTCTAATTCACCCCTCCACTTT.

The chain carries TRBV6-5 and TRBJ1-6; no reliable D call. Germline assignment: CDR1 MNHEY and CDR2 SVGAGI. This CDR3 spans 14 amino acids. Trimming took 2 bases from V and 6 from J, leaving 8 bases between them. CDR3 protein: CASSYDKFNSPLHF. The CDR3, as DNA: TGTGCCAGCAGTTACGACAAATTTAATTCACCCCTCCACTTT.

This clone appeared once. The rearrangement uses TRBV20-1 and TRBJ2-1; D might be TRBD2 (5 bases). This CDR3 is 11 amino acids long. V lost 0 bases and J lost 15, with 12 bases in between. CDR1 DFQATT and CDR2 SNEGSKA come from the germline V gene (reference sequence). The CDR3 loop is CSAREGVVPFF. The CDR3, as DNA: TGCAGTGCTAGAGAGGGAGTTGTACCGTTCTTC.

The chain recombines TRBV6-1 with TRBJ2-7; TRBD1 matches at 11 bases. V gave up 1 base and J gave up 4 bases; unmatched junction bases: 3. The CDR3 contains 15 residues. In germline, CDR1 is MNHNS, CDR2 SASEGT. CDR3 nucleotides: TGTGCCAGCAGTGAAGGCGGACAGGGGGCTTACGAGCAGTACTTC. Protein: CASSEGGQGAYEQYF.

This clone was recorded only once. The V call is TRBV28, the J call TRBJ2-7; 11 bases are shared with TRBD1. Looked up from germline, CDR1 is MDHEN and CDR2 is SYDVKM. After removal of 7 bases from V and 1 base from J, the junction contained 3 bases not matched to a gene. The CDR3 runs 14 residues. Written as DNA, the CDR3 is TGTGCCAGCATTGGGACAGGGGGTTCCTACGAGCAGTACTTC. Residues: CASIGTGGSYEQYF. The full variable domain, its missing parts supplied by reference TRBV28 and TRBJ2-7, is DVKVTQSSRYLVKRTGEKVFLECVQDMDHENMFWYRQDPGLGLRLIYFSYDVKMKEKGDIPEGYSVSREKKERFSLILESASTNQTSMYLCASIGTGGSYEQYFGPGTRLTVT.